One sample yielded the 20 T cell receptor beta chains listed below, sequenced in a study of CD8 T cells in Susac syndrome. A quantity of about 0.5 to 1 ug RNA underwent reverse transcription using random hexamers. In TCRdb, the immunoSEQ multiplex PCR reads were re-called with MiXCR into one record per CDR3 protein. The profile covers 71,000 or so distinct CDR3 sequences, with roughly 93% appearing a single time and roughly 0.16% taken by the ten largest. Sequencing was done on a sample of CD4+ T cells from PBMCs. The receptor source for this set is a human donor with Susac syndrome.

The chain employs TRBV20-1 and TRBJ2-1; TRBD2 matches at 14 bases. This CDR3 has 18 amino acids. Trimming took 1 base from V and 7 from J; bases not matched to a gene: 12. Per germline, CDR1 DFQATT and CDR2 SNEGSKA (reference sequence). The CDR3 DNA is TGCAGTGCTAGAGGGATGGGGACTAGCGGGGGCTCAGGGAATGAGCAGTTCTTC. Translated: CSARGMGTSGGSGNEQFF.

V usage is TRBV20-1 and J usage is TRBJ1-1, with TRBD1 identical over 9 bases. The V segment lost 5 bases and the J segment 11 bases; nucleotides outside the gene matches: 9. Germline V lookup: CDR1 DFQATT, CDR2 SNEGSKA (reference sequence). The CDR3 has 12 amino acids. The chain's CDR3 is CSAPGQGVGAFF. CDR3 DNA: TGCAGTGCTCCGGGACAGGGAGTCGGGGCTTTCTTT.

The genes are TRBV27 and TRBJ1-3, with 7 positions matching TRBD1. V was clipped by 2 bases and J by 5 bases; unmatched bases: 15. The length of the CDR3 is 18 residues. Germline V gives CDR1 MNHEY, CDR2 SMNVEV (reference sequence). CDR3 protein: CASSLQNPGGGYRNTIYF. The CDR3 DNA reads as TGTGCCAGCAGTTTACAAAACCCAGGAGGGGGCTATCGAAACACCATATATTTT.

J is TRBJ1-2 and V is TRBV28; D remains unclear. The germline gives CDR1 MDHEN, CDR2 SYDVKM. The CDR3 is 12 amino acids. Trimming removed 10 bases at V and 1 base at J, with 10 bases between. As DNA, the CDR3 is TGTGCCACCAAACCCCTTAACTATGGCTACACCTTC. Its translation: CATKPLNYGYTF.

The chain carries TRBV6-2 or TRBV6-3 and TRBJ2-1, with a tentative D call TRBD1 (5 bases). The germline V and J ends were trimmed by 7 bases and 7 bases, with 11 bases remaining between them. Germline loops: CDR1 MNHEY, CDR2 SVGEGT. The CDR3 length is 12 residues. The CDR3: CASKTVTNEQFF. DNA for the CDR3: TGTGCCAGCAAGACAGTTACAAATGAGCAGTTCTTC.

The J gene is TRBJ1-5, the V gene TRBV20-1; D unresolved. V gave up 6 bases and J gave up 5 bases, with 14 bases separating them. Germline CDR1 reads DFQATT; CDR2 reads SNEGSKA (reference sequence). This CDR3 spans 13 amino acids. CDR3 in DNA: TGCAGTGCGAATCGGGGTAGAGATCAGCCCCAGCATTTT. Amino acid sequence: CSANRGRDQPQHF.

The chain recombines TRBV7-2 with TRBJ1-4, with D possibly matching TRBD1 (5 bases). CDR1 is SGHTA, CDR2 FQGNSA, per germline. The CDR3 has 14 amino acids. V lost 4 bases to trimming and J lost 3 bases, with 9 bases between them. CDR3 nucleotide sequence: TGTGCCAGCAGCTGGGGGAATTCTAATGAAAAACTGTTTTTT. This codes for CASSWGNSNEKLFF.

The J gene is TRBJ2-5, the V gene TRBV7-9; 9 positions agree with TRBD1. Trimming at V came to 3 bases and at J to 4 bases, leaving 9 bases not matched to a gene. The germline V gene encodes CDR1 SEHNR and CDR2 FQNEAQ (reference sequence). This CDR3 comprises 16 residues. The CDR3 bases are TGTGCCAGCAGCTTCCTTCGGACAGGGGTATTAGAGACCCAGTACTTC. This translates into CASSFLRTGVLETQYF.

The chain uses TRBV6-5 and TRBJ2-7, with unresolved D. Germline V gene lookup returns CDR1 MNHEY and CDR2 SVGAGI. V dropped 4 bases and J dropped 0 bases, with 13 bases sitting between them. This CDR3 comprises 15 residues. This chain's CDR3 is CASSLSSHRSYEQYF. DNA of the CDR3: TGTGCCAGCAGTTTATCATCACACCGCTCCTACGAGCAGTACTTC.

This rearrangement joins TRBV7-2 to TRBJ2-2, with unresolved D. This CDR3 contains 12 residues. V was pared by 7 bases and J by 3 bases, with 6 bases between. Germline lookup yields CDR1 SGHTA and CDR2 FQGNSA. This chain's CDR3 is CASTTYTGELFF. CDR3 DNA: TGTGCCAGCACCACGTACACCGGGGAGCTGTTTTTT.

The chain is built from TRBV20-1 and TRBJ2-5, with 8 bases identical to TRBD1. With V trimmed by 4 bases and J by 2 bases, 6 bases remained unmatched. Germline values: CDR1 DFQATT, CDR2 SNEGSKA (reference sequence). There are 14 residues in the CDR3. CDR3 nucleotides: TGCAGTGCTAACCCCGGGACAGGACAAGAGACCCAGTACTTC. The encoded protein is CSANPGTGQETQYF.

The count of this clonotype is one. The chain carries TRBV10-3 and TRBJ1-5; D remains ambiguous. V gave up 3 bases and J gave up 3 bases, with 6 bases separating them. The CDR3 runs 13 residues. The germline CDR1 and CDR2 sequences are ENHRY and SYGVKD. Here the CDR3 reads CAISDQVNQPQHF. The CDR3 bases are TGTGCCATCAGTGACCAGGTCAATCAGCCCCAGCATTTT.

This clonotype was seen more than once but under ten times. This chain links TRBV3-1 with TRBJ2-5; 9 nucleotides agree with TRBD2. The CDR3 loop spans 14 amino acids. The trim removed 3 bases at V and 5 bases at J, leaving 4 bases unmatched. Germline values: CDR1 LGHDT, CDR2 YNNKEL (reference sequence). The CDR3 is CASSHLAGAETQYF. Here the CDR3 DNA reads TGTGCCAGCAGCCATTTAGCGGGGGCTGAGACCCAGTACTTC.

The J gene is TRBJ2-1, the V gene TRBV28, with D possibly being TRBD2 (6 bases). Per germline, CDR1 MDHEN and CDR2 SYDVKM. The CDR3 spans 15 residues. V lost 10 bases and J lost 4, with 20 bases in between. CDR3 in DNA: TGTGCCACCCTACCCCCGGGAGTTGGGTACAATGAGCAGTTCTTC. Protein product: CATLPPGVGYNEQFF.

The V gene is TRBV5-1, the J gene TRBJ1-3; D ambiguous. The CDR3 loop spans 17 amino acids. Germline values: CDR1 SGHRS, CDR2 YFSETQ. Trimming took off 0 bases at V and 0 bases at J, with 13 bases between the two ends. The CDR3 loop reads CASSLEAITSSGNTIYF. The CDR3 DNA is TGCGCCAGCAGCTTGGAGGCAATAACTTCCTCTGGAAACACCATATATTTT.

The rearrangement uses TRBV28 and TRBJ2-2, with D hard to call. This CDR3 spans 13 amino acids. Trimming shortened V by 2 bases and J by 8 bases, and 9 bases separated the two germline ends. In germline, CDR1 is MDHEN, CDR2 SYDVKM. CDR3 nucleotides: TGTGCCAGCAGTTTACAGGTCGGAGGGGAGCTGTTTTTT. Encoded protein: CASSLQVGGELFF.

The gene calls are TRBV11-2 and TRBJ2-5; TRBD2 is a possible D gene (5 bases). Trimming took off 4 bases at V and 5 bases at J, with 11 bases between the two ends. CDR1 and CDR2 (germline): SGHAT, FQNNGV. The CDR3 loop spans 13 amino acids. The CDR3 coding sequence is TGTGCCAGCAGCTACGGGGAGTATGAGACCCAGTACTTC. This gives the protein CASSYGEYETQYF.

CDR3 region: CATSDPGISSYNEQFF. CDR3 bases: TGTGCCACCAGTGACCCAGGCATTAGCTCCTACAATGAGCAGTTCTTC. The chain uses TRBV24-1 and TRBJ2-1; D call uncertain. V lost 4 bases and J 0 bases, leaving 12 bases between the germline ends. This CDR3 spans 16 amino acids. Germline V gives CDR1 KGHDR, CDR2 SFDVKD.

This chain uses TRBV18 with TRBJ1-2; the match to TRBD1 covers 7 bases. The length of the CDR3 is 15 residues. Germline V gene data show CDR1 as KGHSH and CDR2 as LQKENI. Trimming took 2 bases from V and 4 from J; bases not matched to a gene: 7. In DNA form, the CDR3 reads TGTGCCAGCTCACCAGGCCAGGGGGAGTTCTATGGCTACACCTTC. Translating gives CASSPGQGEFYGYTF.

The V call is TRBV5-1, the J call TRBJ1-5; TRBD1 matches at 7 bases. The CDR3 spans 13 residues. Trimming cost V 3 bases and J 5 bases; bases outside gene matches: 2. Germline values: CDR1 SGHRS, CDR2 YFSETQ. CDR3 nucleotide sequence: TGCGCCAGCAGCTCAGGGGGTGATCAGCCCCAGCATTTT. Its translation is CASSSGGDQPQHF. Combining the CDR3 with reference TRBV5-1 and TRBJ1-5 gives the whole variable domain KAGVTQTPRYLIKTRGQQVTLSCSPISGHRSVSWYQQTPGQGLQFLFEYFSETQRNKGNFPGRFSGRQFSNSRSEMNVSTLELGDSALYLCASSSGGDQPQHFGDGTRLSIL.